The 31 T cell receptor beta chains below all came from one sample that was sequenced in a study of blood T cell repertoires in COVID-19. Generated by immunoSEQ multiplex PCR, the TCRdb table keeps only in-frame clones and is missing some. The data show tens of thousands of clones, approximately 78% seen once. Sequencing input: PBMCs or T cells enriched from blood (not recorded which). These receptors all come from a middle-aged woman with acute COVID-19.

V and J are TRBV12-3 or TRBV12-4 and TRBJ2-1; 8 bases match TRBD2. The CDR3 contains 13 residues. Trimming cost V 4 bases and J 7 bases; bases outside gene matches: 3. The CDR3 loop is CASSSGTRNEQFF. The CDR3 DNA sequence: TGTGCCAGCAGTTCCGGGACTAGGAATGAGCAGTTCTTC.

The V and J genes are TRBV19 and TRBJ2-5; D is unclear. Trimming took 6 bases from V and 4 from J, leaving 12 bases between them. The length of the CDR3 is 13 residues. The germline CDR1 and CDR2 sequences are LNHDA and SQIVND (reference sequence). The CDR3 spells CASSPVNRETQYF. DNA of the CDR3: TGTGCCAGTAGCCCTGTTAATCGAGAGACCCAGTACTTC.

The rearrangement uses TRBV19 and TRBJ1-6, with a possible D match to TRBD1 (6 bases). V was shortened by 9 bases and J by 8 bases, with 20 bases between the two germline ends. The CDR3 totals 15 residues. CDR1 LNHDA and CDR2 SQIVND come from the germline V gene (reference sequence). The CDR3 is CASGAARGSDSPLHF. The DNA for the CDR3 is TGTGCCAGCGGGGCAGCCAGGGGTTCTGATTCACCCCTCCACTTT.

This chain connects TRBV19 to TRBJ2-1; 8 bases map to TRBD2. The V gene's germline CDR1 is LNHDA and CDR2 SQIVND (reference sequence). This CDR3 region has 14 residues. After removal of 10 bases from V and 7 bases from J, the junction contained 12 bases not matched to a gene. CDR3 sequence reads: CATRRGVFANEQFF. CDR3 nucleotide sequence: TGTGCCACACGGCGGGGGGTCTTCGCTAATGAGCAGTTCTTC.

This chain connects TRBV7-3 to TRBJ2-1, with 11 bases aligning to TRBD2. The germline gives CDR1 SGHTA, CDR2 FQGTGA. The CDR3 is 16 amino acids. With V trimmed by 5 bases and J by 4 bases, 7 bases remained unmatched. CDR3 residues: CASSHRLAGHYNEQFF. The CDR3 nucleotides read TGTGCCAGCAGCCACAGACTAGCGGGACATTACAATGAGCAGTTCTTC.

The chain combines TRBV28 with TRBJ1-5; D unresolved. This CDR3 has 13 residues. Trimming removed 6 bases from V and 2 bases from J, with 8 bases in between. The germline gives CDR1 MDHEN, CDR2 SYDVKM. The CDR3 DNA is TGTGCCAGCAGGTCCTCCCGCAATCAGCCCCAGCATTTT. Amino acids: CASRSSRNQPQHF.

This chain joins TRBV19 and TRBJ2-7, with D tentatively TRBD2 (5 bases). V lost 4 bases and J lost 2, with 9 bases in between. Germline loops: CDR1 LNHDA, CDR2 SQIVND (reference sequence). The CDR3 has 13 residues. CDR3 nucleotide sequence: TGTGCCAGTAGTAGACACGGGACCTACGAGCAGTACTTC. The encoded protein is CASSRHGTYEQYF.

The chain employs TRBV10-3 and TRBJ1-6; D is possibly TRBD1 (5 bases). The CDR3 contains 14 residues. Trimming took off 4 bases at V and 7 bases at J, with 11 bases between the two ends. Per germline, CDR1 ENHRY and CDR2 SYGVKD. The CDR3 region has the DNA TGTGCCATCAGTGCTGTGGGGGGAAATTCACCCCTCCACTTT. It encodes CAISAVGGNSPLHF.

The CDR3 nucleotides read TGTGCCAGCAGTTCCCGACTAGCGGGGGGCGTTGGCACAGATACGCAGTATTTT. Its protein is CASSSRLAGGVGTDTQYF. V gene TRBV27 combines with J gene TRBJ2-3; 13 bases align to TRBD2. This CDR3 has 18 amino acids. V was clipped by 4 bases and J by 1 base; unmatched bases: 8. The germline CDR1 and CDR2 sequences are MNHEY and SMNVEV (reference sequence).

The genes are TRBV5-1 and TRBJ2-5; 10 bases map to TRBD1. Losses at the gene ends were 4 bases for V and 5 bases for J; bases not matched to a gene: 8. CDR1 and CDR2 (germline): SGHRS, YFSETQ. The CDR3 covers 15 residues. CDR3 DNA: TGCGCCAGCAGCCTTTGGGGACAGGGGTTGGAGACCCAGTACTTC. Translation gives CASSLWGQGLETQYF.

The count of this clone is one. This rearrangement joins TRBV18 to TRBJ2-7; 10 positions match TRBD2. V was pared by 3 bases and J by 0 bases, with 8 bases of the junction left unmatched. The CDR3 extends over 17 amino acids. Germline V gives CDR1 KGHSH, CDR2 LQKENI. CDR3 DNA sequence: TGTGCCAGCTCACCCCGAGATAGCGGGAGGACCTCCTACGAGCAGTACTTC. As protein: CASSPRDSGRTSYEQYF.

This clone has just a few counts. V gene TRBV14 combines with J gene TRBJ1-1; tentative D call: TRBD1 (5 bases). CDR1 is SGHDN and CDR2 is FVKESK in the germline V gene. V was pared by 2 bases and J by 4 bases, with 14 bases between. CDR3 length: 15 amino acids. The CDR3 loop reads CASSQPRQGGTEAFF. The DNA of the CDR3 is TGTGCCAGCAGCCAACCCCGGCAGGGAGGCACTGAAGCTTTCTTT.

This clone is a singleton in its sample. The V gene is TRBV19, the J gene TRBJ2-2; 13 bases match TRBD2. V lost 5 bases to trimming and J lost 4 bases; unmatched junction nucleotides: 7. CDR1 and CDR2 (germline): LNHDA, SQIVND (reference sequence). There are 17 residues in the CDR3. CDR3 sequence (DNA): TGTGCCAGTAGTTCACTAGCGGGGGGGCCTCGCACCGGGGAGCTGTTTTTT. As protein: CASSSLAGGPRTGELFF.

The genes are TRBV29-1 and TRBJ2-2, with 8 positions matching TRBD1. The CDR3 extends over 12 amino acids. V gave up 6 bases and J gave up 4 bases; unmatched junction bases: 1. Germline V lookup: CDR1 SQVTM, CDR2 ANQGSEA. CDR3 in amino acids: CSVTGGTGELFF. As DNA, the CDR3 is TGCAGCGTCACAGGGGGCACCGGGGAGCTGTTTTTT.

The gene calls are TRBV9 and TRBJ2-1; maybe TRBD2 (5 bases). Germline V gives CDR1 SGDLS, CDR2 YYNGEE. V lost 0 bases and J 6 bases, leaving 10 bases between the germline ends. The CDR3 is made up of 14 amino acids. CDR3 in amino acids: CASSVGSSSNEQFF. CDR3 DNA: TGTGCCAGCAGCGTAGGCTCTAGCTCCAATGAGCAGTTCTTC.

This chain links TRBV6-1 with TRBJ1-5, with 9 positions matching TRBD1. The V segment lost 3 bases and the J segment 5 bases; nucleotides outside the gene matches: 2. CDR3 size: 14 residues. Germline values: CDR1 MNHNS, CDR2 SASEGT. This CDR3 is CASSEGTGYQPQHF. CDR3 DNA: TGTGCCAGCAGTGAGGGGACAGGGTATCAGCCCCAGCATTTT.

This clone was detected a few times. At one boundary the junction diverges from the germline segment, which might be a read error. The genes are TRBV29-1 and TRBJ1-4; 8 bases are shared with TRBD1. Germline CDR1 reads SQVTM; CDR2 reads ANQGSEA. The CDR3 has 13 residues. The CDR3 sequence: CSVEEGTGEQLFF. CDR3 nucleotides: TGCAGCGTTGAAGAGGGGACAGGTGAACAACTGTTTTTT.

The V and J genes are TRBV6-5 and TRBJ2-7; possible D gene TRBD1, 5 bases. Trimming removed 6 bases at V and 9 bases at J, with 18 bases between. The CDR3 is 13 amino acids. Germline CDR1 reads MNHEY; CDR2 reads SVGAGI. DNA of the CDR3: TGTGCCAGCAGACCCCAGGGCGTCGGGTCGCAGTACTTC. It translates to CASRPQGVGSQYF.

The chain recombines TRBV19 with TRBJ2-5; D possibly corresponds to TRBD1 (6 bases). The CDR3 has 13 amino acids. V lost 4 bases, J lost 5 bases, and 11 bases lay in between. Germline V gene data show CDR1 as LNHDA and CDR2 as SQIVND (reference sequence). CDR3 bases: TGTGCCAGTAGTACCCACAGGGAGGAGACCCAGTACTTC. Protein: CASSTHREETQYF.

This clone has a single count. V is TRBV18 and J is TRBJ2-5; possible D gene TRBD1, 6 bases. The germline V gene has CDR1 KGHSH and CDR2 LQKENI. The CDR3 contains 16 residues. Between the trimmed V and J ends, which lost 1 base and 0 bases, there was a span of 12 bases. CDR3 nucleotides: TGTGCCAGCTCACCACGCCGGGACATCTACCAAGAGACCCAGTACTTC. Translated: CASSPRRDIYQETQYF.

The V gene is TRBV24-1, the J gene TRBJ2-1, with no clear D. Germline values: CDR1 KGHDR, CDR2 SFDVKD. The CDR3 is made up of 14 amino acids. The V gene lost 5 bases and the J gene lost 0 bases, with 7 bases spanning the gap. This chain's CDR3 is CATSGQASYNEQFF. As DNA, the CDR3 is TGTGCCACCAGTGGGCAGGCCTCCTACAATGAGCAGTTCTTC.

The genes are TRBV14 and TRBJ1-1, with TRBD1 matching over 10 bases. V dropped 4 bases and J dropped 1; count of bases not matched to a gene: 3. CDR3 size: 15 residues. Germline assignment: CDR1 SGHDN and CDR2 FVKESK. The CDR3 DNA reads TGTGCCAGCAGCCGGGACAGGGGATCGAACACTGAAGCTTTCTTT. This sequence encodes CASSRDRGSNTEAFF. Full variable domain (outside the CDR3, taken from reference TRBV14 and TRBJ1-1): EAGVTQFPSHSVIEKGQTVTLRCDPISGHDNLYWYRRVMGKEIKFLLHFVKESKQDESGMPNNRFLAERTGGTYSTLKVQPAELEDSGVYFCASSRDRGSNTEAFFGQGTRLTVV.

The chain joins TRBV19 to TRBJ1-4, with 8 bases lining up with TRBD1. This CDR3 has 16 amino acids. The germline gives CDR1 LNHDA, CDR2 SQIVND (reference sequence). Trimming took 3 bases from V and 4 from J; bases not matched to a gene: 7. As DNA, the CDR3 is TGTGCCAGTAGTATCGGATTGGGACAGGTTAATGAAAAACTGTTTTTT. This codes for CASSIGLGQVNEKLFF.

CDR3 region: CASGPATGLATGANVLTF. CDR3 nucleotide sequence: TGTGCCAGCGGACCCGCGACGGGTCTAGCTACTGGGGCCAACGTCCTGACTTTC. The V call is TRBV19, the J call TRBJ2-6; weak D call: TRBD2 (5 bases). Trimming removed 9 bases from V and 2 bases from J, with 23 bases in between. The CDR3 has 18 residues. Germline values: CDR1 LNHDA, CDR2 SQIVND (reference sequence).

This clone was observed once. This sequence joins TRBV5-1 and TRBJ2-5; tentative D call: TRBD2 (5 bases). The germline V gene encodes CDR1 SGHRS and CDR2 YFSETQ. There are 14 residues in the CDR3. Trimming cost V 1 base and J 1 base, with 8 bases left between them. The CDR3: CASSLSGGQETQYF. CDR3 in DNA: TGCGCCAGCAGCTTGAGCGGAGGCCAAGAGACCCAGTACTTC. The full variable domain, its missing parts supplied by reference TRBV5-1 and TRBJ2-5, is KAGVTQTPRYLIKTRGQQVTLSCSPISGHRSVSWYQQTPGQGLQFLFEYFSETQRNKGNFPGRFSGRQFSNSRSEMNVSTLELGDSALYLCASSLSGGQETQYFGPGTRLLVL.

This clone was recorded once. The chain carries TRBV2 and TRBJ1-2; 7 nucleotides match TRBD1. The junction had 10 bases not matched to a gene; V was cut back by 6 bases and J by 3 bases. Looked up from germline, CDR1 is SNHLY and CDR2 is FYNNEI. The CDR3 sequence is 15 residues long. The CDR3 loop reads CASSNIQGVDYGYTF. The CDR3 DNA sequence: TGTGCCAGCAGCAATATCCAGGGGGTGGACTATGGCTACACCTTC.

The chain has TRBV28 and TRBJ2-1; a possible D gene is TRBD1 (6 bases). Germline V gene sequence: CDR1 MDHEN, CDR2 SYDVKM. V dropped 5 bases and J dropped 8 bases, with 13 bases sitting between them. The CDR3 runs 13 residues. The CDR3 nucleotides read TGTGCCAGCAGTGACGTAGGGGGTGATGAGCAGTTCTTC. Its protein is CASSDVGGDEQFF.

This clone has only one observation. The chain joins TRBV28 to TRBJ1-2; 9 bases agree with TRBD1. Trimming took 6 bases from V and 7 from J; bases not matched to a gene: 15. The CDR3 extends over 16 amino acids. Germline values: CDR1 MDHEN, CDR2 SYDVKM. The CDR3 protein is CASRTSPGQGVSGYTF. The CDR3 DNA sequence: TGTGCCAGCAGAACCTCGCCGGGACAGGGAGTGTCTGGCTACACCTTC.

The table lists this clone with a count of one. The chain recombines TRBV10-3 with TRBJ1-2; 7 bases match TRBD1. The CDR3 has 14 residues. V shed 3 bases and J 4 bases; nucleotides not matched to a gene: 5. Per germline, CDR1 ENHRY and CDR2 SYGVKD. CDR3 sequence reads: CAISEKGAGYGYTF. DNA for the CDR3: TGTGCCATCAGTGAAAAGGGGGCAGGCTATGGCTACACCTTC.

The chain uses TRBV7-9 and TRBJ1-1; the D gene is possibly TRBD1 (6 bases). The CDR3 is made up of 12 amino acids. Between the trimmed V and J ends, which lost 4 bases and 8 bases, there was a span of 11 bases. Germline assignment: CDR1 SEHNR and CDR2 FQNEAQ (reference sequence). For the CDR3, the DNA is TGTGCCAGCAGCTGGGACATAGTCGAAGCTTTCTTT. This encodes CASSWDIVEAFF.

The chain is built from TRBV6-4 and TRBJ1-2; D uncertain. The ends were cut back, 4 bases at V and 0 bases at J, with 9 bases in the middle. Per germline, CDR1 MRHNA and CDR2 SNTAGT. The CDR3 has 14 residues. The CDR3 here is CASSAGTANYGYTF. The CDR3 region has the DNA TGTGCCAGCAGTGCTGGTACAGCTAACTATGGCTACACCTTC.